Each of the 10 T cell receptor beta chains below was sequenced from the same sample in a study of shared T cell receptors in the human thymus. Assay: immunoSEQ multiplex PCR; the TCRdb copy retains only in-frame clones and omits some. The profile shows hundreds of thousands of clones, approximately 89% of them singletons. These data are also associated with another study on human thymus T cells.

What was sequenced was thymocytes. The receptors stem from a boy less than two years old with a congenital heart defect.

The chain recombines TRBV18 with TRBJ1-1; TRBD1 might be the D (5 bases). Germline V gene sequence: CDR1 KGHSH, CDR2 LQKENI. This CDR3 comprises 18 residues. The germline V and J ends were trimmed by 4 bases and 1 base, with 22 bases remaining between them. The CDR3 sequence is CASSRFAGVPYQNTEAFF. In nucleotides, the CDR3 is TGTGCCAGCTCACGGTTCGCGGGGGTCCCTTACCAGAACACTGAAGCTTTCTTT. Combining the CDR3 with reference TRBV18 and TRBJ1-1 gives the whole variable domain NAGVMQNPRHLVRRRGQEARLRCSPMKGHSHVYWYRQLPEEGLKFMVYLQKENIIDESGMPKERFSAEFPKEGPSILRIQQVVRGDSAAYFCASSRFAGVPYQNTEAFFGQGTRLTVV.

The gene calls are TRBV28 and TRBJ2-2; a possible D gene is TRBD1 (5 bases). This CDR3 has 17 amino acids. Germline V gene sequence: CDR1 MDHEN, CDR2 SYDVKM. V lost 3 bases and J lost 0, with 14 bases in between. In DNA form, the CDR3 reads TGTGCCAGCAGTTTCAGTGTATCCAGGGCGAACACCGGGGAGCTGTTTTTT. Encoded protein: CASSFSVSRANTGELFF.

The V call is TRBV6-1, the J call TRBJ1-1; 7 bases are shared with TRBD1. This CDR3 region has 18 residues. Trimming at V came to 0 bases and at J to 3 bases, leaving 13 bases not matched to a gene. Germline CDR1 MNHNS, CDR2 SASEGT. For the CDR3, the DNA is TGTGCCAGCAGTGAAGCGCTTCGTGCGGGACAGTACCACACTGAAGCTTTCTTT. It encodes CASSEALRAGQYHTEAFF.

V is TRBV29-1 and J is TRBJ2-5, with TRBD2 matching over 8 bases. TRBJ2-7 matches the DNA end more closely, so the J call is doubtful. The CDR3 totals 13 residues. Germline assignment: CDR1 SQVTM and CDR2 ANQGSEA. In DNA, the CDR3 is TGCAGCGTTGTATCGAGCGGGAGTTACGAGCAGTACTTC. Translation: CSVVSSGSYEQYF.

The J gene is TRBJ2-5, the V gene TRBV27; 8 positions agree with TRBD1. CDR1 is MNHEY, CDR2 SMNVEV, per germline (reference sequence). This CDR3 is 13 amino acids long. The J segment lost 5 bases and the V segment lost 5 bases, leaving 4 bases of the junction unmatched. Written as DNA, the CDR3 is TGTGCCAGCAGTCAGGGGGCGAGTGAGACCCAGTACTTC. Translating it yields CASSQGASETQYF.

V is TRBV25-1 and J is TRBJ1-5; 8 bases align to TRBD1. J gave up 1 base and V 3 bases, and 5 bases lay outside the gene matches. From germline, CDR1 is MGHDK and CDR2 SYGVNS. This CDR3 comprises 16 residues. As DNA, the CDR3 is TGTGCCAGCAGTGATAGTGGACAGGGAAGCAATCAGCCCCAGCATTTT. This sequence encodes CASSDSGQGSNQPQHF.

Here the CDR3 reads CATGQELSGANVLTF. CDR3 DNA: TGTGCCACGGGACAGGAGCTCTCTGGGGCCAACGTCCTGACTTTC. The chain links TRBV28 to TRBJ2-6; TRBD1 agrees at 8 bases. CDR3 length: 15 amino acids. CDR1 and CDR2 (germline): MDHEN, SYDVKM. V lost 10 bases, J lost 0 bases, and 5 bases stayed unmatched. The complete variable domain, with remaining parts taken from reference TRBV28 and TRBJ2-6, reads DVKVTQSSRYLVKRTGEKVFLECVQDMDHENMFWYRQDPGLGLRLIYFSYDVKMKEKGDIPEGYSVSREKKERFSLILESASTNQTSMYLCATGQELSGANVLTFGAGSRLTVL.

This rearrangement joins TRBV11-3 to TRBJ2-6; D uncertain. The V end lost 1 base, the J end lost 4 bases, and 11 bases lay between the germline ends. The CDR3 runs to 16 residues. CDR1 and CDR2 from the germline V gene are SGHNT and YENEEA. The CDR3: CASSLVERSGANVLTF. The CDR3 nucleotides are TGTGCCAGCAGCTTAGTCGAACGGTCCGGGGCCAACGTCCTGACTTTC.

The chain uses TRBV27 and TRBJ1-6; D unresolved. V was trimmed by 2 bases and J by 14 bases, leaving 16 bases between them. Germline-derived CDR1 and CDR2 are MNHEY and SMNVEV (reference sequence). This CDR3 is built from 14 residues. In nucleotides, the CDR3 is TGTGCCAGCAGTTTAAGCAGGCCGGGAGTTACCCTCCACTTT. It is translated as CASSLSRPGVTLHF.

This sequence joins TRBV5-4 and TRBJ1-5, with 8 bases fitting TRBD1. Germline lookup yields CDR1 SGHNT and CDR2 YYREEE (reference sequence). V shed 1 base, J shed 3 bases, and the junction held 12 bases outside the gene matches. The CDR3 has 18 residues. CDR3 sequence reads: CASSLLGQGLMANQPQHF. The CDR3 bases are TGTGCCAGCAGCTTGCTCGGACAGGGTTTGATGGCCAATCAGCCCCAGCATTTT.